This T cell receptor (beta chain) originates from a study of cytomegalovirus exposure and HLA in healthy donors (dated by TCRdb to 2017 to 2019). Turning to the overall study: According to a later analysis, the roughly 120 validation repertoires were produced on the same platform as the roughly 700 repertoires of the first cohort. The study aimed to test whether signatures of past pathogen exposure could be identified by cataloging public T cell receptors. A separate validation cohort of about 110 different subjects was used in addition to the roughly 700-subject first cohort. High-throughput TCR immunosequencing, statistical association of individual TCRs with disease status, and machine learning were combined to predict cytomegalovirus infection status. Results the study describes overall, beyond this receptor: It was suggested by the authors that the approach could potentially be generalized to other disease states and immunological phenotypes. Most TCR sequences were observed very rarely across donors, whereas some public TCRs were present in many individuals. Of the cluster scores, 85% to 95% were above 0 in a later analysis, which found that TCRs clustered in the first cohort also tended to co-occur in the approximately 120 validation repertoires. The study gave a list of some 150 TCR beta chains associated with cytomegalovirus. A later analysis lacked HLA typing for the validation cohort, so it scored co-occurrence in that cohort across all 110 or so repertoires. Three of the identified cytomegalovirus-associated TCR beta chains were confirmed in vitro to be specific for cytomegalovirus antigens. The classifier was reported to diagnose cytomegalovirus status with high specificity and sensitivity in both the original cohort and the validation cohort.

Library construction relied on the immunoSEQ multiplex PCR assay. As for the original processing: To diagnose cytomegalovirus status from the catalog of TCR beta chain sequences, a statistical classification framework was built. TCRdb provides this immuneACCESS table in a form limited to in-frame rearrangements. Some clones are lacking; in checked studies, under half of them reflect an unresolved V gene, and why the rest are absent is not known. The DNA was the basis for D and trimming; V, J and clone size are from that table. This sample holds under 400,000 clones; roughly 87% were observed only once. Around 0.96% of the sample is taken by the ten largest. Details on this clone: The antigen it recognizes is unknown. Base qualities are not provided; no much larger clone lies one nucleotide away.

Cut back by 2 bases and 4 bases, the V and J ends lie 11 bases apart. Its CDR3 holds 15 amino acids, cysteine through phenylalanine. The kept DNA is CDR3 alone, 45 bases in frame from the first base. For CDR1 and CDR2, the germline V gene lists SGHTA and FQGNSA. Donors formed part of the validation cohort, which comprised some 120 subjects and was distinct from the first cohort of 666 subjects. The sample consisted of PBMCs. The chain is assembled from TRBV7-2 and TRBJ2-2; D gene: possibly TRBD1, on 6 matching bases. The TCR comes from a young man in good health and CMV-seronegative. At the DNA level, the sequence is TGTGCCAGCAGCTTACTCGCAGGGGTCACCGGGGAGCTGTTTTTT. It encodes CASSLLAGVTGELFF.